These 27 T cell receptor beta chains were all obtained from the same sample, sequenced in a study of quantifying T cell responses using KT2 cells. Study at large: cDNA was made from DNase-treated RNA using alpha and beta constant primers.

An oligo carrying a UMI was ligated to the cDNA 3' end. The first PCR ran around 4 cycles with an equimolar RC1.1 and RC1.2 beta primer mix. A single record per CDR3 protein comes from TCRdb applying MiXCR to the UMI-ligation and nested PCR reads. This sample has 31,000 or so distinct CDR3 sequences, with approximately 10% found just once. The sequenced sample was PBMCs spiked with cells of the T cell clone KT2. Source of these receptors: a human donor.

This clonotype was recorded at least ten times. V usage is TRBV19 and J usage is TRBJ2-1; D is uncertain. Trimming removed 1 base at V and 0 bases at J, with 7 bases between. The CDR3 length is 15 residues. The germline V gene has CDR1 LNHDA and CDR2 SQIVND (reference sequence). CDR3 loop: CASSIGPSSYNEQFF. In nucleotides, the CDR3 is TGTGCCAGTAGTATAGGCCCGAGCTCCTACAATGAGCAGTTCTTC.

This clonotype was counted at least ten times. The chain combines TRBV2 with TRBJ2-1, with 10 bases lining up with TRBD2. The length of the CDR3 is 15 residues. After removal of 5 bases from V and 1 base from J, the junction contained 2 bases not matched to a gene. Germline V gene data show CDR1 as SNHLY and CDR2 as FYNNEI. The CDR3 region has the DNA TGTGCCAGCAGTCGGACTAGCGGATCCTACAATGAGCAGTTCTTC. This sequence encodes CASSRTSGSYNEQFF.

The CDR3 region has the DNA TGCAGTGCTAGAGATACTCTCAAGACCGATGAAGCTTTCTTT. It codes for CSARDTLKTDEAFF. This rearrangement joins TRBV20-1 to TRBJ1-1; D unresolved. With 0 bases removed from V and 7 bases from J, the gap between germline ends came to 15 bases. In germline, CDR1 is DFQATT, CDR2 SNEGSKA (reference sequence). CDR3 length: 14 residues.

The DNA for the CDR3 is TGTGCCAGCAGCTTCCGGATAACGCAGTATTTT. The encoded protein is CASSFRITQYF. V and J are TRBV11-1 and TRBJ2-3; D gene uncertain. CDR1 and CDR2 (germline): SGHAT, FQDESV (reference sequence). The CDR3 spans 11 residues. Trimming left V 3 bases short and J 9 bases short, with 7 bases between. Drawing the rest from reference TRBV11-1 and TRBJ2-3, the complete variable domain is EAEVAQSPRYKITEKSQAVAFWCDPISGHATLYWYRQILGQGPELLVQFQDESVVDDSQLPKDRFSAERLKGVDSTLKIQPAELGDSAMYLCASSFRITQYFGPGTRLTVL.

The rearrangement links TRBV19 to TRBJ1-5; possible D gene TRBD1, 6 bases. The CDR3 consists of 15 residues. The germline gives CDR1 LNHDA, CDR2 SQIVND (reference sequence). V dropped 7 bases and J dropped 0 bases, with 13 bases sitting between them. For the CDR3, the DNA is TGTGCCAGTATTCACAGGGAAGGTAGCAATCAGCCCCAGCATTTT. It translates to CASIHREGSNQPQHF.

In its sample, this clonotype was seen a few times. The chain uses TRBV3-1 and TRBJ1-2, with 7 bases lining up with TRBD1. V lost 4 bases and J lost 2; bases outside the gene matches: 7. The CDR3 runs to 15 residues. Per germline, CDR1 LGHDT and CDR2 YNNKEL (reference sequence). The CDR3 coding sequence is TGTGCCAGCAGCCTCGGTAGGGGGCGAAACTATGGCTACACCTTC. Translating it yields CASSLGRGRNYGYTF. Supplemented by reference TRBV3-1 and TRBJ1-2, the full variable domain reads DTAVSQTPKYLVTQMGNDKSIKCEQNLGHDTMYWYKQDSKKFLKIMFSYNNKELIINETVPNRFSPKSPDKAHLNLHINSLELGDSAVYFCASSLGRGRNYGYTFGSGTRLTVV.

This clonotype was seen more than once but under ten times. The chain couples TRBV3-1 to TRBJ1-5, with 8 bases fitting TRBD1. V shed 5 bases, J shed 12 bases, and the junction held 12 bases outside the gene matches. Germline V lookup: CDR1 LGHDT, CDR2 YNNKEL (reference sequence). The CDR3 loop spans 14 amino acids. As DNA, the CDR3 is TGTGCCAGCAGCTCCCCCCTTTGGACAGGGCTCCAGCATTTT. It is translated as CASSSPLWTGLQHF.

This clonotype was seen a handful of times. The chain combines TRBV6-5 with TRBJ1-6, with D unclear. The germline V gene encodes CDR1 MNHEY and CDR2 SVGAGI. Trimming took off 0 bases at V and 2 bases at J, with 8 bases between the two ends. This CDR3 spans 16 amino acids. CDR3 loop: CASSYSLKAYNSPLHF. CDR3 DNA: TGTGCCAGCAGTTACTCCCTCAAAGCCTATAATTCACCCCTCCACTTT.

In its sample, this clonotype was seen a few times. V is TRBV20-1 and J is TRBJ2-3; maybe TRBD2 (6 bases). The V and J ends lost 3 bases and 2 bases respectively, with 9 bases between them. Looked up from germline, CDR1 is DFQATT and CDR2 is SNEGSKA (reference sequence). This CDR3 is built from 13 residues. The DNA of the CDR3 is TGCAGTGCTAGTCGGGGGTACACAGATACGCAGTATTTT. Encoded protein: CSASRGYTDTQYF.

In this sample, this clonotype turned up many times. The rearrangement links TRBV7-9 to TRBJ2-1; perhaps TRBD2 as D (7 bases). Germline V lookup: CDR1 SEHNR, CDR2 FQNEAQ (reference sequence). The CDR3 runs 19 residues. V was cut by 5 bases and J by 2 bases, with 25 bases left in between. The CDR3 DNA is TGTGCCAGCAGCCTCAGTCAGGGGAGGGGTGGTTCCCCCTACAATGAGCAGTTCTTC. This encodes CASSLSQGRGGSPYNEQFF.

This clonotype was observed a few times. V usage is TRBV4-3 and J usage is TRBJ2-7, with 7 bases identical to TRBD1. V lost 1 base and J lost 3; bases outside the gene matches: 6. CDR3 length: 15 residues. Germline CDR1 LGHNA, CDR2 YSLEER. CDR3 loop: CASSQGTGDSYEQYF. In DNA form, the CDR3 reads TGCGCCAGCAGCCAAGGGACAGGCGATAGCTACGAGCAGTACTTC.

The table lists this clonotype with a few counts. CDR3 amino acids: CASSNSSGGVGYTF. In DNA, the CDR3 is TGCGCCAGCAGCAACAGTTCAGGGGGTGTTGGCTACACCTTC. V is TRBV5-1 and J is TRBJ1-2; 7 bases align to TRBD1. CDR1 SGHRS and CDR2 YFSETQ come from the germline V gene. The junction had 10 bases not matched to a gene; V was cut back by 4 bases and J by 7 bases. The CDR3 contains 14 residues.

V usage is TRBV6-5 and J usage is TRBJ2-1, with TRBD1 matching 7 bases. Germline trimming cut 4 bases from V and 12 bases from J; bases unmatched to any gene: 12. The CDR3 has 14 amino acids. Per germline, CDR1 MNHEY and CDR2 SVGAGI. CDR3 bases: TGTGCCAGCAGTTCCCACCCGGTAGGGACAGCGCAGTTCTTC. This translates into CASSSHPVGTAQFF.

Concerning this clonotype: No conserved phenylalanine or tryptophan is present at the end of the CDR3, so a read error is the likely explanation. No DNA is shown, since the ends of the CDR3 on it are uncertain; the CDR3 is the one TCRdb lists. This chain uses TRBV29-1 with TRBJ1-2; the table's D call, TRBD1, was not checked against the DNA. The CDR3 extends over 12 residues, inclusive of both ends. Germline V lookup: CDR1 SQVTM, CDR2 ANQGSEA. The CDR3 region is CSGDREGEGDTG.

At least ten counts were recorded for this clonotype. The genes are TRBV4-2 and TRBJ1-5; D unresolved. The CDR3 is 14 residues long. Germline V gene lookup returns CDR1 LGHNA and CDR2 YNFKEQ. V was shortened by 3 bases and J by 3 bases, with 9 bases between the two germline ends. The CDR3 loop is CASSHLGINQPQHF. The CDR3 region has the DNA TGTGCCAGCAGCCACTTAGGAATCAATCAGCCCCAGCATTTT.

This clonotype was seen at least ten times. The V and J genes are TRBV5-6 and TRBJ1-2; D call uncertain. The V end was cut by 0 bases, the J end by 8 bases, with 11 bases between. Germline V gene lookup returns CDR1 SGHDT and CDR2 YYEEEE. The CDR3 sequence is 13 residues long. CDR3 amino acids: CASSLAGGGGYTF. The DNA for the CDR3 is TGTGCCAGCAGCTTGGCTGGTGGAGGCGGCTACACCTTC.

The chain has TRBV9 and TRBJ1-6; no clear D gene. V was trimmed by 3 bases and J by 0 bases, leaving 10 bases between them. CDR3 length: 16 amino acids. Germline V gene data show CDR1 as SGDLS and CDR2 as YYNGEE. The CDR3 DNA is TGTGCCAGCAGCGCCGGGCCGAGCTCCTATAATTCACCCCTCCACTTT. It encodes CASSAGPSSYNSPLHF.

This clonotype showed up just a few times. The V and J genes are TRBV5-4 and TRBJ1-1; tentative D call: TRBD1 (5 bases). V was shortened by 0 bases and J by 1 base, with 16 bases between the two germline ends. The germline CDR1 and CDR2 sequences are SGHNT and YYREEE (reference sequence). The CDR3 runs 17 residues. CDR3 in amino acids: CASSLEYGAGPNTEAFF. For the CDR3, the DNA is TGTGCCAGCAGCTTGGAGTACGGGGCTGGCCCGAACACTGAAGCTTTCTTT.

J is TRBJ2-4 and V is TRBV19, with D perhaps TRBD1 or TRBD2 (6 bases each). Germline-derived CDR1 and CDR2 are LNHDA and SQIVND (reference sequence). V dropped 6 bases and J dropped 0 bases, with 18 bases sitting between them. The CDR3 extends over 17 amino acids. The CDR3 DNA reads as TGTGCCAGTAGAAGAGGGGGAGGTACCTTAGCCAAAAACATTCAGTACTTC. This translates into CASRRGGGTLAKNIQYF.

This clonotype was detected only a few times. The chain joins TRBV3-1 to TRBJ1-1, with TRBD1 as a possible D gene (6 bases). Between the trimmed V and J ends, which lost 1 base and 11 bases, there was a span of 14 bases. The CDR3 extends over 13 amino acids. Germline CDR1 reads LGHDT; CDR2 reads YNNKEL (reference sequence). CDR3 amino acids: CASSQVRGLIAFF. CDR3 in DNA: TGTGCCAGCAGCCAAGTTAGGGGGTTGATTGCTTTCTTT.

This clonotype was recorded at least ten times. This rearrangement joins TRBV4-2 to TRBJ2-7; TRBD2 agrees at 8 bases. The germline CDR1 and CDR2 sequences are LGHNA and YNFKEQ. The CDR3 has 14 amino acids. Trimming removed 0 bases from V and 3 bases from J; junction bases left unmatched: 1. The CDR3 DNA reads TGTGCCAGCAGCCAAGATCGGGGGGGCTACGAGCAGTACTTC. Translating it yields CASSQDRGGYEQYF.

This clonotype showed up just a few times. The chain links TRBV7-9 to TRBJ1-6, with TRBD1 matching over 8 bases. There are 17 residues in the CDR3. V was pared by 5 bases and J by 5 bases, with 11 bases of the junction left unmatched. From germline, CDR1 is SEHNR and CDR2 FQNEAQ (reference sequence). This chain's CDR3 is CASSPTDRAGDNSPLHF. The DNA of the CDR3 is TGTGCCAGCAGCCCAACGGACAGGGCCGGAGATAATTCACCCCTCCACTTT.

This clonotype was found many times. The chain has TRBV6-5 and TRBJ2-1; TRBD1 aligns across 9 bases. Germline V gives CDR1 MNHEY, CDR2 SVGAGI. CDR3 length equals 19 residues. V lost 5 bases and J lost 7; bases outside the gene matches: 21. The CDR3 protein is CASSHGTGMYRLEGNEQFF. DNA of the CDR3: TGTGCCAGCAGTCATGGGACAGGGATGTATCGCCTCGAGGGTAATGAGCAGTTCTTC.

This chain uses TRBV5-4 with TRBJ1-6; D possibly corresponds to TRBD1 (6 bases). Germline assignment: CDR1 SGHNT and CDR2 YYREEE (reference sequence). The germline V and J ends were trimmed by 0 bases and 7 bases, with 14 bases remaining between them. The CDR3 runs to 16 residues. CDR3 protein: CASSLGGRQANSPLHF. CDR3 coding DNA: TGTGCCAGCAGCTTGGGGGGAAGACAGGCCAATTCACCCCTCCACTTT.

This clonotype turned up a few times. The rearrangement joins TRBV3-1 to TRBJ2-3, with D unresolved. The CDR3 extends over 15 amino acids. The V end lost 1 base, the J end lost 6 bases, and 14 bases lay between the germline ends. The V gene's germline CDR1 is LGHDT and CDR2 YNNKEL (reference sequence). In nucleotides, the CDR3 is TGTGCCAGCAGCCAAGGGATGACTCCCTTGGATACGCAGTATTTT. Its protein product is CASSQGMTPLDTQYF.

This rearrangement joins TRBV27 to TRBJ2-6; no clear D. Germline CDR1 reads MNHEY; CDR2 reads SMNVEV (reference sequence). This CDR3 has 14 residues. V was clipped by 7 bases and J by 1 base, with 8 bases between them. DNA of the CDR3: TGTGCCAGCACAGTCCATTCTGGGGCCAACGTCCTGACTTTC. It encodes CASTVHSGANVLTF.

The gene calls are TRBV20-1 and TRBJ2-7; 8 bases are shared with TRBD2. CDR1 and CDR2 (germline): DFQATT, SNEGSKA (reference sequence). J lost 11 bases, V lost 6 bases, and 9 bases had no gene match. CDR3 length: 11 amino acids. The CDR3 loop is CSARTSTAEYF. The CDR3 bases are TGCAGTGCCCGGACTAGCACCGCGGAGTACTTC.